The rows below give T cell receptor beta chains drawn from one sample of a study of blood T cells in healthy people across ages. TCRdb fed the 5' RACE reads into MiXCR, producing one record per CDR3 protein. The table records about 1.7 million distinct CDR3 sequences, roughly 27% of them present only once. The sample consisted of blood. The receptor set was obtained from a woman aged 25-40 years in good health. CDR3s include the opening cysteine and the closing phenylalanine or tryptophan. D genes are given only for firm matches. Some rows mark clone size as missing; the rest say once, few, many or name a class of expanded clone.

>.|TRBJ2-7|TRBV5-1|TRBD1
CASSLAQGTAYEQYF
TGCGCCAGCAGCTTGGCCCAAGGGACAGCCTACGAGCAGTACTTC
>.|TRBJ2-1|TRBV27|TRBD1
CASSPQGDLSKQFF
TGTGCCAGCAGTCCCCAGGGGGATCTCAGTAAGCAGTTCTTC
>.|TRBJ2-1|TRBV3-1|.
CASSQFPGPQQFF
TGTGCCAGCAGCCAGTTCCCGGGCCCTCAGCAGTTCTTC
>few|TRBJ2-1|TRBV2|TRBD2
CASSEARGGHNEQFF
TGTGCCAGCAGTGAAGCGCGGGGGGGCCACAATGAGCAGTTCTTC
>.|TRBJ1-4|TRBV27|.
CACSLTGPGTTNEKLFF
TGTGCCTGCAGTTTGACGGGACCGGGGACAACTAATGAAAAACTGTTTTTT
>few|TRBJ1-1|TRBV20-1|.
CSAMNTEAFF
TGCAGTGCCATGAACACTGAAGCTTTCTTT
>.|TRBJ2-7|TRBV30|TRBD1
CAWSATGPSYEQYF
TGTGCCTGGAGTGCGACAGGGCCCTCCTACGAGCAGTACTTC
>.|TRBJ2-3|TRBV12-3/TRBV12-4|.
CAAGRTDAQYF
TGTGCCGCGGGGCGAACAGATGCGCAGTATTTT
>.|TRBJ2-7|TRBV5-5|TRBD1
CASSLAGQGISYEQYF
TGTGCCAGCAGCTTGGCCGGACAGGGGATCTCCTACGAGCAGTACTTC
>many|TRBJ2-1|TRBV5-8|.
CASSLGAGPYNEQFF
TGTGCCAGCAGCTTGGGTGCGGGACCCTACAATGAGCAGTTCTTC
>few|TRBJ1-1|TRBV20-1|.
CSATLETEAFF
TGCAGTGCTACCCTGGAGACTGAGGCTTTCTTT